This TCR beta chain was found in a study of T-cell memory formation after mild COVID-19. Study overall: For the most part, TCR clusters were specific to one donor. Broader study findings: Clones contracting across day 15 to 85 had a balanced CD4/CD8 profile; later expanding clones leaned CD4+. CD8+ contracting clones occupied EMRA, while CD4+ ones occupied mainly CM and EM.

5'RACE with constant-segment primers built TCRalpha and TCRbeta cDNA libraries with UMIs. TCRdb independently ran MiXCR on the 5' RACE reads; one entry per CDR3 protein. This table has roughly 380,000 distinct CDR3 sequences, around 30% appearing once. To note about this clonotype: Its specificity is unknown.

Sequenced material: PBMCs or a T cell subset sorted from them (not recorded which). The source is an adult woman who had mild COVID-19 (a few samples of this study predate the infection). Cell type and time point are not known.

The CDR3 nucleotides read TGCGCCAGCAGCAGTGGCGACTACGAGCAGTACTTC. It codes for CASSSGDYEQYF. The chain uses TRBV5-1 and TRBJ2-7; D is undetermined. Trimming cost V 4 bases and J 3 bases, with 8 bases left between them. The germline gives CDR1 SGHRS, CDR2 YFSETQ. CDR3 size: 12 residues.